One and the same sample provided the 9 T cell receptor beta chains below, sequenced in a study of OX40 agonist ivuxolimab in advanced cancers. Clones were read by immunoSEQ multiplex PCR, and TCRdb kept only the in-frame ones, dropping some. In the table there are more than 65,000 clones, around 93% of which are singletons. The sample consisted of CD4+ or CD8+ T cells sorted from blood, taken in a trial of the OX40 agonist ivuxolimab. Receptors originate from an adult with an advanced solid tumor such as melanoma, head and neck, liver or kidney cancer.

This clone was detected once. The chain has TRBV4-1 and TRBJ1-5, with D tentatively TRBD1 (6 bases). The V end lost 4 bases, the J end lost 7 bases, and 20 bases lay between the germline ends. CDR1 is MGHRA and CDR2 is YSYEKL in the germline V gene. The length of the CDR3 is 16 residues. CDR3: CASSPAGGGGRQPQHF. CDR3 sequence (DNA): TGCGCCAGCAGCCCCGCGGGGGGGGGCGGTAGGCAGCCCCAGCATTTT.

This clone was found once. The J gene is TRBJ2-7, the V gene TRBV11-3; D is perhaps TRBD1 (5 bases). Germline CDR1 and CDR2: SGHNT and YENEEA. This CDR3 contains 14 residues. The germline V and J ends were trimmed by 7 bases and 0 bases, with 13 bases remaining between them. This CDR3 reads CASTRRQNSYEQYF. The CDR3 DNA reads as TGTGCCAGCACCCGGCGACAGAACTCCTACGAGCAGTACTTC.

V gene TRBV6-1 combines with J gene TRBJ2-5, with D perhaps matching TRBD1 (5 bases). V lost 7 bases to trimming and J lost 2 bases, with 11 bases between them. This CDR3 region has 13 residues. Germline V gene sequence: CDR1 MNHNS, CDR2 SASEGT. CDR3 DNA sequence: TGTGCCAGCAAACGACAGCTTCAAGAGACCCAGTACTTC. It specifies CASKRQLQETQYF.

The J gene is TRBJ1-4, the V gene TRBV9; tentative D call: TRBD1 (5 bases). This CDR3 contains 14 residues. The germline V and J ends were trimmed by 0 bases and 4 bases, with 7 bases remaining between them. Germline loops: CDR1 SGDLS, CDR2 YYNGEE. This CDR3 is CASSVEQDNEKLFF. CDR3 DNA sequence: TGTGCCAGCAGCGTAGAACAGGATAATGAAAAACTGTTTTTT.

The genes are TRBV5-6 and TRBJ2-7, with TRBD2 matching over 11 bases. Germline trimming cut 4 bases from V and 3 bases from J; bases unmatched to any gene: 3. This CDR3 region has 14 residues. The V gene's germline CDR1 is SGHDT and CDR2 YYEEEE. The CDR3 DNA follows: TGTGCCAGCAGCCCCGGACTAGCGGGCTACGAGCAGTACTTC. This translates into CASSPGLAGYEQYF.

The chain employs TRBV11-3 and TRBJ2-2; D possibly corresponds to TRBD2 (6 bases). CDR1 SGHNT and CDR2 YENEEA come from the germline V gene. This CDR3 is 15 amino acids long. The V gene lost 0 bases and the J gene lost 2 bases, with 7 bases spanning the gap. The CDR3 loop reads CASSLDGTNTGELFF. Written as DNA, the CDR3 is TGTGCCAGCAGCTTAGATGGGACTAACACCGGGGAGCTGTTTTTT.

This clone was observed once. The V and J genes are TRBV2 and TRBJ1-4; D gene ambiguous. The germline V gene encodes CDR1 SNHLY and CDR2 FYNNEI. The CDR3 covers 15 residues. Trimming left V 7 bases short and J 5 bases short, with 17 bases between. DNA of the CDR3: TGTGCCAGCACCGACGCCCGCCGAGAGAATGAAAAACTGTTTTTT. Amino acids: CASTDARRENEKLFF.

V gene TRBV28 combines with J gene TRBJ1-5, with D uncertain. V was cut by 2 bases and J by 2 bases, with 13 bases left in between. CDR3 size: 16 residues. CDR1 and CDR2 from the germline V gene are MDHEN and SYDVKM. CDR3 DNA sequence: TGTGCCAGCAGTTTACCCTACGCATCGGGCAATCAGCCCCAGCATTTT. This encodes CASSLPYASGNQPQHF.

The chain employs TRBV9 and TRBJ2-7; D is undetermined. CDR3 size: 14 residues. V shed 1 base and J shed 1 base, with 9 bases lying between them. CDR1 is SGDLS and CDR2 is YYNGEE in the germline V gene. CDR3 nucleotide sequence: TGTGCCAGCAGCGTAAGGCCTGCGTCCTACGAGCAGTACTTC. Protein sequence: CASSVRPASYEQYF.